The rows below give T cell receptor beta chains drawn from one sample of a study of patients with pleural tuberculosis. TCRdb analysed the reads with MiXCR anew, one entry per CDR3 protein. In the table there are around 50,000 distinct CDR3 sequences, about 7.9% of which are singletons. The receptor source for this set is a human donor with pleural tuberculosis. The CDR3 runs from the conserved cysteine through the conserved F or W. Rows give clone size only sometimes, using once, few, many, or a class for an expanded clone.

CDR3	size	V
CAISVTAYEQYF	many	TRBV10-3
CASSLGEGKNTEAFF	many	TRBV11-1
CSAHAPGLYGYTF	many	TRBV20-1
CASSTRQGAYEQYF	many	TRBV3-1
CAISRSGTFQETQYF	few	TRBV10-3
CASSPEVQIPSTDTQYF	few	TRBV12-3/TRBV12-4
CASSSTGGDEQYF	many	TRBV11-1
CAISPSVVPSNEQFF	NA	TRBV10-3
CASSLSEGAGDTQYF	NA	TRBV11-1
CASSEGAQGGTQYF	many	TRBV2
CASSLTVNYGYTF	many	TRBV12-3/TRBV12-4
CSVEWGNTEAFF	many	TRBV29-1
CSARGTGRWEQYF	NA	TRBV20-1
CASSWTGDTQYF	NA	TRBV12-3/TRBV12-4
CSASSPGLAGNEQFF	many	TRBV20-1
CASSYLGVYTEAFF	many	TRBV11-1
CASRQLAGGNEQFF	many	TRBV28
CASNTVTDPTDTQYF	many	TRBV27
CASSEGPVPYNEQFF	many	TRBV6-1
CASSPGWRGSTDTQYF	many	TRBV3-1
CASSWGLAREQYF	many	TRBV11-2
CASSISNQPQHF	NA	TRBV19
CASSQSFGQETQYF	many	TRBV16
CASSEWDRGRYQPQHF	many	TRBV2
CASSEWQDDEQYF	many	TRBV2
CATREQRDKSTEAFF	many	TRBV24-1
CASSWEREKLFF	NA	TRBV6-5
CATSRDPGEGRLNQPQHF	many	TRBV15
CASRQGTDTQYF	many	TRBV2
CASSEAGARRRDGYTF	many	TRBV2
CASSIRPGPSGNTIYF	few	TRBV19
CASSYEATSWYNEQFF	many	TRBV6-2/TRBV6-3
CATSRVNSYGYTF	medium-sized	TRBV15
CSARVRGLAGHNEQFF	few	TRBV20-1
CSVEDERESYNEQFF	few	TRBV29-1
CASSYNRDSTYEQYF	many	TRBV6-2/TRBV6-3
CASSSQGSNQPQHF	many	TRBV6-1
CASSPLSNEKLFF	few	TRBV12-3/TRBV12-4
CSAAGTRNTGELFF	many	TRBV20-1
CASSLTGPHNEQFF	NA	TRBV7-3
CSARDRRSNQPQHF	many	TRBV20-1
CSVSGGTRGHEQFF	NA	TRBV29-1
CSARDPGIGANVLTF	many	TRBV20-1
CASSWKETQYF	many	TRBV6-2/TRBV6-3
CASKKGTLATNEKLFF	many	TRBV12-3/TRBV12-4
CASSPTSGAAHEQYF	many	TRBV28